Below, one T cell receptor (beta chain) is given with its context. Its antigen is still unknown. The method was immunoSEQ multiplex PCR; TCRdb's version includes in-frame clones alone and lacks a portion of them. The profile shows under 200,000 clones, more than 75% of them singletons. This sample was taken from a study of cytotoxic CD8 clonotypes in ibrutinib-treated CLL. Across the study: Among the samples, the mean was roughly 260,000 productive templates and over 90,000 productive rearrangements.

Study observations and caveats: Private clonotypes, not public ones, expanded at ibrutinib response.

The sequence was obtained from a human donor with chronic lymphocytic leukemia. This specimen was PBMCs, taken after 12 months of ibrutinib treatment.

The CDR3 coding sequence is TGCAGCGTTTCTTTCCCGACAGGCCTGACTGTTCACATAGATACGCAGTATTTT. It encodes CSVSFPTGLTVHIDTQYF. The genes are TRBV29-1 and TRBJ2-3; a weak D match, TRBD1 (6 bases). Germline assignment: CDR1 SQVTM and CDR2 ANQGSEA. Trimming took 5 bases from V and 5 from J, leaving 29 bases between them. The CDR3 has 18 residues.